The text below deals with one T cell receptor beta chain. Antigen specificity is unknown. This CDR3 comprises 15 residues. Germline loops: CDR1 SGHTA, CDR2 FQGNSA. Trimming took 1 base from V and 2 from J; bases not matched to a gene: 2. Libraries were prepared by immunoSEQ multiplex PCR; TCRdb keeps only in-frame clonotypes and omits some of them. The sample has around 100,000 clones, just under 95% seen once. This sample stems from a study of graft-versus-host responses after intestinal transplantation. At the level of the study: All of the recipients had induction that used anti-thymocyte globulin, then tacrolimus and steroids for about 3 years.

V usage is TRBV7-2 and J usage is TRBJ2-1; TRBD2 matches at 7 bases. The source of this sequence is a human donor who was the organ donor for an intestinal transplant. The material sequenced was unstimulated CD8+ T cells sorted from spleen or lymph node cells, taken before transplant. In DNA, the CDR3 is TGTGCCAGCAGCTTAGGCGGGAGCCCCTACAATGAGCAGTTCTTC. This sequence encodes CASSLGGSPYNEQFF.